The 20 T cell receptor beta chains below all came from one sample that was sequenced in a study of T cell responses to AZD1222 COVID-19 vaccine. Sequenced by immunoSEQ multiplex PCR; TCRdb stores in-frame clones only, minus some. The repertoire holds 140,000 to 150,000 clones, with about 93% as singletons. The sample in question was peripheral blood, obtained on day 0 of AZD1222 vaccination. These receptors originate from an adult in good health.

A single count supports this clone. The chain combines TRBV7-2 with TRBJ2-1; weak D call: TRBD2 (6 bases). Trimming stripped 5 bases from V and 0 bases from J, with 20 bases between. CDR1 and CDR2 (germline): SGHTA, FQGNSA. This CDR3 has 18 amino acids. The CDR3 bases are TGTGCCAGCAGCCCAAGTGGTGTGGGGGGTTACTCCTACAATGAGCAGTTCTTC. It yields the protein CASSPSGVGGYSYNEQFF. Combining the CDR3 with reference TRBV7-2 and TRBJ2-1 gives the whole variable domain GAGVSQSPSNKVTEKGKDVELRCDPISGHTALYWYRQSLGQGLEFLIYFQGNSAPDKSGLPSDRFSAERTGGSVSTLTIQRTQQEDSAVYLCASSPSGVGGYSYNEQFFGPGTRLTVL.

V and J are TRBV18 and TRBJ1-1; TRBD1 is a possible D gene (5 bases). Trimming cost V 1 base and J 5 bases, with 8 bases left between them. Germline-derived CDR1 and CDR2 are KGHSH and LQKENI. The CDR3 spans 13 residues. CDR3 coding DNA: TGTGCCAGCTCACCACGGGGGGTAACTGAAGCTTTCTTT. This sequence encodes CASSPRGVTEAFF.

This chain connects TRBV30 to TRBJ1-1; D remains unclear. Between the trimmed V and J ends, which lost 5 bases and 0 bases, there was a span of 16 bases. Germline V lookup: CDR1 GTSNPN, CDR2 SVGIG (reference sequence). The CDR3 runs to 15 residues. The CDR3, as DNA: TGTGCCTGGTTGGCTTTAGGAGGGTTGAACACTGAAGCTTTCTTT. It is translated as CAWLALGGLNTEAFF.

The chain joins TRBV3-1 (or the pseudogene TRBV3-2) to TRBJ1-1, with D unresolved. Trimming removed 1 base at V and 5 bases at J, with 5 bases between. The CDR3 contains 12 residues. From germline, CDR1 is LGHDT and CDR2 YNNKEL (reference sequence). CDR3 bases: TGTGCCAGCAGCCAAGTGGAAACTGAAGCTTTCTTT. Its translation: CASSQVETEAFF.

This clone was recorded only once. V is TRBV23-1 and J is TRBJ1-3; no clear D. TRBV23-1 is filed as an ORF, its function uncertain. There are 16 residues in the CDR3. V gave up 3 bases and J gave up 2 bases, with 14 bases separating them. The CDR3 spells CASSQPPGRAGNTIYF. CDR3 bases: TGCGCCAGCAGTCAGCCCCCAGGTAGAGCTGGAAACACCATATATTTT.

The chain has TRBV7-9 and TRBJ1-1, with 7 bases identical to TRBD1. In germline, CDR1 is SEHNR, CDR2 FQNEAQ (reference sequence). CDR3 length: 14 amino acids. Trimming took 7 bases from V and 2 from J; bases not matched to a gene: 7. CDR3 region: CASTPGQPNTEAFF. DNA of the CDR3: TGTGCCAGCACCCCGGGACAGCCCAACACTGAAGCTTTCTTT.

The chain uses TRBV18 and TRBJ1-5, with TRBD1 as a possible D gene (5 bases). Between the trimmed V and J ends, which lost 4 bases and 4 bases, there was a span of 8 bases. The V gene's germline CDR1 is KGHSH and CDR2 LQKENI. The length of the CDR3 is 13 residues. The CDR3 DNA is TGTGCCAGCTCACGTGACAGTAATCAGCCCCAGCATTTT. Its protein is CASSRDSNQPQHF.

The CDR3 here is CASSYGESEAFF. In DNA, the CDR3 is TGTGCCAGCAGCTACGGGGAATCTGAAGCTTTCTTT. The chain joins TRBV6-6 to TRBJ1-1; D remains ambiguous. Trimming shortened V by 6 bases and J by 6 bases, and 11 bases separated the two germline ends. CDR3 length: 12 amino acids. Germline V gives CDR1 MNHNY, CDR2 SVGAGI (reference sequence).

The gene calls are TRBV18 and TRBJ2-5, with 13 bases lining up with TRBD2. The CDR3 runs to 20 residues. Germline lookup yields CDR1 KGHSH and CDR2 LQKENI. Trimming took 3 bases from V and 5 from J; bases not matched to a gene: 18. CDR3 sequence: CASSPYLRSGLAGAVETQYF. The CDR3 nucleotides read TGTGCCAGCTCACCGTACCTCCGGTCCGGACTAGCGGGAGCGGTGGAGACCCAGTACTTC.

This chain joins TRBV27 and TRBJ2-7; possibly TRBD1 or TRBD2 for D (6 bases each). The length of the CDR3 is 14 residues. Germline assignment: CDR1 MNHEY and CDR2 SMNVEV (reference sequence). Trimming removed 5 bases from V and 4 bases from J, with 15 bases in between. The DNA for the CDR3 is TGTGCCAGCAGTAGGGGGGACCACATTTACGAGCAGTACTTC. It is translated as CASSRGDHIYEQYF.

This chain joins TRBV2 and TRBJ2-1; TRBD2 matches 7 bases. The ends lost 6 bases at V and 7 bases at J; junction bases unmatched: 9. The germline CDR1 and CDR2 sequences are SNHLY and FYNNEI. The CDR3 extends over 14 amino acids. CDR3 sequence: CASRVGGEVNEQFF. DNA of the CDR3: TGTGCCAGCAGGGTGGGAGGGGAGGTTAATGAGCAGTTCTTC. The whole variable domain, remainder taken from reference TRBV2 and TRBJ2-1, is EPEVTQTPSHQVTQMGQEVILRCVPISNHLYFYWYRQILGQKVEFLVSFYNNEISEKSEIFDDQFSVERPDGSNFTLKIRSTKLEDSAMYFCASRVGGEVNEQFFGPGTRLTVL.

This sequence joins TRBV6-6 and TRBJ1-3, with 7 positions matching TRBD1. Germline loops: CDR1 MNHNY, CDR2 SVGAGI (reference sequence). CDR3 length: 13 residues. J lost 4 bases, V lost 6 bases, and 3 bases had no gene match. The CDR3 loop is CASSPGQGNTIYF. CDR3 sequence (DNA): TGTGCCAGCAGCCCGGGACAGGGAAACACCATATATTTT.

The table lists this clone with a count of one. V is TRBV25-1 and J is TRBJ2-7; TRBD1 is a possible D gene (6 bases). Germline V gene sequence: CDR1 MGHDK, CDR2 SYGVNS. This CDR3 spans 13 amino acids. The V gene lost 3 bases and the J gene lost 4 bases, with 10 bases spanning the gap. Written as DNA, the CDR3 is TGTGCCAGCAGTGAGGGGGCGCGGTACGAGCAGTACTTC. This encodes CASSEGARYEQYF.

The chain is built from TRBV6-5 and TRBJ1-1; possibly TRBD1 for D (5 bases). V lost 7 bases to trimming and J lost 1 base, with 10 bases between them. The germline V gene encodes CDR1 MNHEY and CDR2 SVGAGI. The CDR3 is 13 amino acids. Here the CDR3 DNA reads TGTGCCAGCACTCTACAGGAGAACACTGAAGCTTTCTTT. Encoded protein: CASTLQENTEAFF.

This chain connects TRBV12-3 or TRBV12-4 to TRBJ1-6; D gene unclear. With 3 bases removed from V and 7 bases from J, the gap between germline ends came to 4 bases. This CDR3 has 12 residues. In nucleotides, the CDR3 is TGTGCCAGCAGTTTTGAGAATTCACCCCTCCACTTT. Its translation is CASSFENSPLHF.

The rearrangement uses TRBV9 and TRBJ2-1, with D unclear. CDR3 size: 15 residues. Trimming cost V 4 bases and J 5 bases, with 16 bases left between them. Germline-derived CDR1 and CDR2 are SGDLS and YYNGEE. Here the CDR3 reads CASSPGPRTDNEQFF. In DNA, the CDR3 is TGTGCCAGCAGCCCCGGCCCTAGGACCGACAATGAGCAGTTCTTC.

The chain joins TRBV5-5 to TRBJ1-1; no clear D. V was cut by 0 bases and J by 1 base, with 10 bases left in between. Germline CDR1 is SGHKS and CDR2 is YYEKEE (reference sequence). The length of the CDR3 is 15 residues. CDR3 amino acids: CASSLDINRNTEAFF. CDR3 nucleotides: TGTGCCAGCAGCTTGGATATTAACCGGAACACTGAAGCTTTCTTT.

The V and J genes are TRBV5-5 and TRBJ1-1; 8 nucleotides line up with TRBD1. Germline V gives CDR1 SGHKS, CDR2 YYEKEE (reference sequence). V was clipped by 0 bases and J by 0 bases; unmatched bases: 13. There are 19 residues in the CDR3. The CDR3 here is CASSLGRGRGREVNTEAFF. CDR3 sequence (DNA): TGTGCCAGCAGCTTGGGCCGTGGCAGGGGGCGGGAAGTGAACACTGAAGCTTTCTTT.

Comment on this clone: The junction shows a germline mismatch at one end, possibly a read error. This chain links TRBV5-6 with TRBJ1-1; the D gene is possibly TRBD1 (5 bases). This CDR3 spans 13 amino acids. The germline V gene has CDR1 SGHDT and CDR2 YYEEEE. CDR3 residues: CASSLARGDAAFF. CDR3 nucleotide sequence: TGTGCCAGTAGCTTGGCTCGAGGGGATGCAGCTTTCTTT. The entire variable domain, with the rest obtained from reference TRBV5-6 and TRBJ1-1, is as follows: DAGVTQSPTHLIKTRGQQVTLRCSPKSGHDTVSWYQQALGQGPQFIFQYYEEEERQRGNFPDRFSGHQFPNYSSELNVNALLLGDSALYLCASSLARGDAAFFGQGTRLTVV.

This clone has a single count. This sequence joins TRBV9 and TRBJ2-7; TRBD1 matches 9 bases. The V gene end was trimmed by 2 bases and the J gene end by 3 bases; junction bases not matched to a gene: 12. The CDR3 has 17 residues. Germline V gives CDR1 SGDLS, CDR2 YYNGEE. The CDR3 coding sequence is TGTGCCAGCAGCGTGGCTACGGACAGGGGCCTCGGCTACGAGCAGTACTTC. It specifies CASSVATDRGLGYEQYF.